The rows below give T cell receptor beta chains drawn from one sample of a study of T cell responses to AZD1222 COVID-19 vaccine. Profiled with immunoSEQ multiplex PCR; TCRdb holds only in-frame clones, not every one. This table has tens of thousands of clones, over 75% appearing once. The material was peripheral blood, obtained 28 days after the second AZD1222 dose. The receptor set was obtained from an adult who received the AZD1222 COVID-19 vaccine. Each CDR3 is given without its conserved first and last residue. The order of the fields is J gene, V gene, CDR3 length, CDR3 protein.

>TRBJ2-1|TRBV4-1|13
ASSHQASSYNEQF
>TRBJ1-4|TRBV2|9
ASSLEEKLF
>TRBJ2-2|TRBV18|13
ASSPKGENTGELF
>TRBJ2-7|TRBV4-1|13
ASSQDRTGVAQQY
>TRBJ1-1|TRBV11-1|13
ASSPLHGLNTEAF
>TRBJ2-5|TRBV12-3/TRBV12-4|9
ASSFRETQY
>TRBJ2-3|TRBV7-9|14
ASSETGGGNTDTQY
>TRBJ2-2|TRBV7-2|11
ASSSQEAGELF
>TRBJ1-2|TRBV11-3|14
ASSLEVVGRNYGYT
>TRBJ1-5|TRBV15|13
ATSRGGGDHQPQH
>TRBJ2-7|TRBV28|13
ASSFRTGVVYEQY
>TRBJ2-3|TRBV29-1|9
SLAGTDTQY
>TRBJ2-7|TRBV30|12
AWTGQGFRYEQY
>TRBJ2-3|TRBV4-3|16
ASSQLPGLAGTADTQY
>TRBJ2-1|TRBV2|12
ASSWTSGLNEQF
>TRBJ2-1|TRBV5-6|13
ASRGTENSYNEQF
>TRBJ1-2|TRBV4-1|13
ASSQVGGQLYGYT
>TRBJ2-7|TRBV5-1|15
ASSLGSGTGVTYEQY
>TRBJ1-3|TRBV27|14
ASSLGVPLGGNTIY
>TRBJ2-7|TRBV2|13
ASRTRLAGSYEQY
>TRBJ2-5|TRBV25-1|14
ASSEYRAGRQETQY
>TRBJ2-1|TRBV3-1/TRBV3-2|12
ASSQDRAPNEQF
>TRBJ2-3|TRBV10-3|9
AIPIADTQY
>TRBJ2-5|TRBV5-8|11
ASSLQGVETQY
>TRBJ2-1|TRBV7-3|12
ASSPRGGGNEQF
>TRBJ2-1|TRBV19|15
ASSSQLAGESYNEQF
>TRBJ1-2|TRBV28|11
ASSSSPLYGYT
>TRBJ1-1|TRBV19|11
ASSMGRNTEAF
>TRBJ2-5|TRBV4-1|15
ASSGKGGTSWKETQY
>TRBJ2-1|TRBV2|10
ASTDPLVEQF
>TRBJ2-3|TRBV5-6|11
ASSWWGGDTQY
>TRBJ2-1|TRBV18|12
ASSPGTAQALQF
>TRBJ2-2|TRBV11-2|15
ASSLGRGGSIVGELF
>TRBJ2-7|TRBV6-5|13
ASSSGRGGYYEQY
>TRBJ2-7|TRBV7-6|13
ASSFGDRGPYEQY
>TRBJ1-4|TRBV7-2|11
ASSSLGYGGVF
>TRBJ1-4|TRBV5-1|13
ASSKNRDGNEKLF
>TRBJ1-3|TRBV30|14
AWTRAGFGTGNTIY
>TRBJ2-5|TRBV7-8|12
ASSLASSPETQY
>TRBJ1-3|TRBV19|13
ASSTYGISGNTIY
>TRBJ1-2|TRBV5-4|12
ASSLTTENYGYT
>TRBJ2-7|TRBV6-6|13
ASTPTWDRDYEQY